This entry lists 15 T cell receptor beta chains sequenced from one sample in a study of blood T cell repertoires in COVID-19. Sequencing used immunoSEQ multiplex PCR; TCRdb keeps in-frame clones, though not all of them. The data show some 220,000 clones, with about 79% seen just once and about 8.9% held by the top ten. The sample taken for sequencing was peripheral blood. The receptors come from a man in his fifties or sixties with active or convalescent COVID-19.

This sequence joins TRBV5-1 and TRBJ2-5, with D perhaps matching TRBD2 (5 bases). The CDR3 length is 14 residues. V gave up 4 bases and J gave up 0 bases, with 10 bases separating them. Germline-derived CDR1 and CDR2 are SGHRS and YFSETQ. CDR3 nucleotide sequence: TGCGCCAGCAGCAAGGACTCGTACCAAGAGACCCAGTACTTC. Translated: CASSKDSYQETQYF.

J is TRBJ2-3 and V is TRBV3-1 (or the pseudogene TRBV3-2); 7 bases are shared with TRBD2. This CDR3 is 15 amino acids long. Germline CDR1 LGHDT, CDR2 YNNKEL (reference sequence). Trimming removed 4 bases from V and 1 base from J; junction bases left unmatched: 5. CDR3 amino acids: CASSLRGEGTDTQYF. The CDR3 nucleotides read TGTGCCAGCAGCCTCCGGGGGGAGGGCACAGATACGCAGTATTTT.

The chain has TRBV16 and TRBJ2-2; no clear D gene. The CDR3 has 14 amino acids. Germline CDR1 is KGHSY and CDR2 is FQNENV. The V gene lost 4 bases and the J gene lost 4 bases, with 10 bases spanning the gap. The CDR3 sequence is CASSRASFTGELFF. The CDR3 DNA reads TGTGCCAGCAGCCGTGCTAGTTTCACCGGGGAGCTGTTTTTT.

The chain combines TRBV7-6 with TRBJ1-5; D is uncertain. The V gene's germline CDR1 is SGHVS and CDR2 FNYEAQ. With 0 bases removed from V and 1 base from J, the gap between germline ends came to 10 bases. The CDR3 contains 16 residues. The CDR3 reads CASSLAGRQSNQPQHF. The CDR3 DNA reads TGTGCCAGCAGCTTAGCAGGCAGACAAAGCAATCAGCCCCAGCATTTT.

The chain uses TRBV11-2 and TRBJ1-6; TRBD1 aligns across 8 bases. With 5 bases clipped from V and 12 bases from J, the junction kept 3 bases outside the gene matches. Germline V CDR1 and CDR2: SGHAT, FQNNGV. The CDR3 consists of 12 residues. CDR3 residues: CASSAQGVPLHF. The CDR3 region has the DNA TGTGCCAGCAGCGCACAGGGGGTACCCCTCCACTTT.

This chain connects TRBV9 to TRBJ2-1, with D uncertain. The CDR3 sequence is 15 residues long. V dropped 4 bases and J dropped 1 base, with 12 bases sitting between them. Germline values: CDR1 SGDLS, CDR2 YYNGEE. The DNA for the CDR3 is TGTGCCAGCAGCCCCGCGTGGTCTTCCTACAATGAGCAGTTCTTC. Translating it yields CASSPAWSSYNEQFF.

The DNA of the CDR3 is TGTGCCAGCTCACCTATACACAGGACAGCACAGTACGAGCAGTACGTC. It translates to CASSPIHRTAQYEQYV. The chain combines TRBV18 with TRBJ2-7; D is perhaps TRBD1 (6 bases). The CDR3 consists of 16 residues. The germline gives CDR1 KGHSH, CDR2 LQKENI. V gave up 3 bases and J gave up 4 bases, with 19 bases separating them.

This clone was seen only once. This chain joins TRBV23-1 and TRBJ2-7; 10 bases are a match to TRBD1. TRBV23-1 is labeled an ORF, and its function is uncertain. J was trimmed by 2 bases and V by 7 bases; bases with no gene match: 11. The CDR3 extends over 16 amino acids. The CDR3 loop reads CASMAHEGTGAYEQYV. The CDR3 coding sequence is TGCGCCAGCATGGCTCACGAAGGGACAGGGGCCTACGAGCAGTACGTC.

The chain employs TRBV5-6 and TRBJ2-1; 10 bases match TRBD2. The junction had 4 bases not matched to a gene; V was cut back by 0 bases and J by 4 bases. The CDR3 sequence is 16 residues long. The germline gives CDR1 SGHDT, CDR2 YYEEEE. The chain's CDR3 is CASSLGTSGPYNEQFF. CDR3 DNA sequence: TGTGCCAGCAGCTTGGGGACTAGCGGACCATACAATGAGCAGTTCTTC.

The chain is built from TRBV10-3 and TRBJ2-2; D is possibly TRBD1 (5 bases). The germline V gene has CDR1 ENHRY and CDR2 SYGVKD. The CDR3 extends over 17 amino acids. V lost 3 bases to trimming and J lost 5 bases, with 19 bases between them. The CDR3 DNA is TGTGCCATCAGTGATTCCATGGCAGGGCGGTCGACCGGGGAGCTGTTTTTT. This translates into CAISDSMAGRSTGELFF.

The rearrangement links TRBV5-1 to TRBJ2-1, with 8 bases identical to TRBD2. The CDR3 is 14 amino acids. With V trimmed by 6 bases and J by 8 bases, 10 bases remained unmatched. Looked up from germline, CDR1 is SGHRS and CDR2 is YFSETQ. The CDR3 is CASTLVTSADEQFF. The CDR3 nucleotides read TGCGCCAGCACCCTCGTGACTAGCGCCGATGAGCAGTTCTTC.

The rearrangement links TRBV9 to TRBJ1-5; D is undetermined. V lost 0 bases, J lost 5 bases, and 9 bases lay in between. CDR1 is SGDLS and CDR2 is YYNGEE in the germline V gene. CDR3 length: 14 amino acids. DNA for the CDR3: TGTGCCAGCAGCGTAGGGGCAGCCGATCAGCCCCAGCATTTT. Residues: CASSVGAADQPQHF.

The chain uses TRBV20-1 and TRBJ2-2, with 9 bases fitting TRBD1. V lost 3 bases, J lost 8 bases, and 10 bases stayed unmatched. Looked up from germline, CDR1 is DFQATT and CDR2 is SNEGSKA (reference sequence). The CDR3 runs to 15 residues. CDR3 sequence: CSASKQGALGGELFF. The CDR3 DNA sequence: TGCAGTGCTAGTAAACAGGGGGCGCTTGGTGGGGAGCTGTTTTTT.

V gene TRBV5-1 combines with J gene TRBJ2-2; 12 bases are a match to TRBD2. Germline V gene lookup returns CDR1 SGHRS and CDR2 YFSETQ. The CDR3 has 15 residues. V shed 5 bases, J shed 4 bases, and the junction held 3 bases outside the gene matches. The CDR3 DNA reads as TGCGCCAGCAGGCCGACTAGCGGGGGCACCGGGGAGCTGTTTTTT. Its protein product is CASRPTSGGTGELFF.

The J gene is TRBJ1-5, the V gene TRBV12-3 or TRBV12-4; D is uncertain. The CDR3 consists of 13 residues. Trimming stripped 2 bases from V and 1 base from J, with 3 bases between. CDR3 residues: CASSLISNQPQHF. The CDR3 region has the DNA TGTGCCAGCAGTTTAATAAGCAATCAGCCCCAGCATTTT.